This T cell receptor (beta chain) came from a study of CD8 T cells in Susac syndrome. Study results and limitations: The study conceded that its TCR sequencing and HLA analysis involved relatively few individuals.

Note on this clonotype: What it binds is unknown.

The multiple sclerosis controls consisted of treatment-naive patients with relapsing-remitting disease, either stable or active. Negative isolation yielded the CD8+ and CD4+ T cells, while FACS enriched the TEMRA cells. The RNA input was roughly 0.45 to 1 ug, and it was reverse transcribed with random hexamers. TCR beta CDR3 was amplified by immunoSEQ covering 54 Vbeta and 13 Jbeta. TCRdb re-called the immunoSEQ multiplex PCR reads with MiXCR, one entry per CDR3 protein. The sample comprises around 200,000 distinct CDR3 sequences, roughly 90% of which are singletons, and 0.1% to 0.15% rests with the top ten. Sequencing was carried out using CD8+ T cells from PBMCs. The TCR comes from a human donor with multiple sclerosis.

This CDR3 reads CASSPLLVGGGTDTQYF. CDR3 in DNA: TGTGCCAGCAGCCCGCTACTCGTCGGCGGAGGGACAGATACGCAGTATTTT. The chain uses TRBV7-9 and TRBJ2-3, with a weak D call TRBD2 (6 bases). Per germline, CDR1 SEHNR and CDR2 FQNEAQ (reference sequence). Trimming pared 5 bases from V and 3 bases from J, leaving 21 bases between. CDR3 length: 17 amino acids.